This T cell receptor beta chain was documented in a study of CD8+ T cells in alopecia areata (dated by TCRdb to the late 2010s). With regard to the full study: The treated patients took part in an open-label pilot trial in which moderate-to-severe alopecia areata was treated with oral tofacitinib at 5 to 10 mg twice daily. Patients received tofacitinib for 6 to 18 months and were then followed off drug for 6 months to check for delayed response and recurrence. Disease severity in treated patients was measured with the SALT score, which quantifies the percentage of affected scalp surface area. To study T cell clonal expansion in alopecia areata, the researchers applied high-throughput TCRbeta sequencing to both the C3H/HeJ mouse model and human patients. Scalp tissue and sorted CD4+ and CD8+ peripheral blood T cells from patchy and totalis/universalis alopecia areata patients and from healthy controls were covered by human TCRbeta sequencing. Patients on tofacitinib were biopsied at baseline and after 4 and 24 weeks of treatment, and several of the patients also had a later scalp biopsy. Clonality in the scalp was compared among normal scalp (n=4), patchy alopecia areata scalp (n=8), and alopecia totalis/universalis scalp (n=8). RNA was obtained with the PAXgene miRNA kit for fixed scalp, the miRNeasy kit for PBMCs, and the RNeasy kit for mouse skin. immunoSEQ multiplex PCR using 35 Vbeta forward primers and 13 Jbeta reverse primers was used to amplify TCRbeta CDR3 regions.

According to the study, the label for this sample's time point signals: 24 weeks on oral tofacitinib. What this sample's treatment or condition label stands for: oral pan-JAK inhibitor, 5-10 mg twice daily. Lesional scalp punch biopsies and peripheral blood were collected from alopecia areata patients. PBMCs were isolated by density centrifugation and stained for CD3, CD4 and CD8, after which CD4+ and CD8+ T cells were sorted on a FACSAria. Receptor amplification or capture employed the immunoSEQ multiplex PCR assay. To provide template for TCR sequencing, every sample had RNA extracted and reverse transcribed into cDNA. First-strand cDNA was synthesized using SuperScript III with a 2:1 mix of oligo-dT and random hexamers. A synthetic immune receptor repertoire was used to gauge amplification bias, and whatever bias remained was removed computationally. Processing in the source paper ran as follows. After raw reads were preprocessed to remove errors, the CDR3 was defined following IMGT conventions as running from the conserved cysteine to phenylalanine. To get clonality, Shannon entropy was normalized by log2 of the number of productive unique TCRs and the result was subtracted from 1. Whether scalp clones were CD4 or CD8 was inferred by matching scalp TCRbeta sequences against CD4 and CD8 repertoires sorted from blood. TCRdb re-hosts the immuneACCESS table, in-frame sequences only. Its copies lack some clones; in the studies checked, an unresolved V gene accounts for under half of them, and the cause for the rest is not known. V and J calls and clone size are as listed in that table; D and trimming were resolved from the DNA. Counted in this sample were roughly 200,000 clones; 53% of them appeared once. Roughly a tenth of the sample is in the top ten clones.

Broad study findings and their caveats: During tofacitinib treatment, many expanded lesional clones stuck around in both scalp and blood, and this persistence may partly explain why relapse happens after treatment is stopped. With tofacitinib, both scalp clonality and the number of expanded CD8+ clones among the top 100 scalp clones went down significantly. Compared with normal scalp, lesional scalp, particularly in alopecia totalis/universalis, had higher clonality and more expanded CD8+ clones, which suggests antigenic drive. Because the treated cohort was small and had just a single nonresponder, larger studies are needed to establish links between baseline CD8+ expansion and response. Compared with mice, TCR sequences shared between patients were less clear, possibly partly because of HLA diversity across the patient population. Unlike mouse skin, which is dominated by gammadelta T cells, normal human skin has resident alphabeta T cells that are also sequenced, and this complicates analysis of the scalp TCR repertoire.

CDR1 and CDR2 are drawn from the germline V gene (reference sequence): MNHNY, SVGAGI. From the cysteine through the phenylalanine, the CDR3 covers 14 amino acids. Of the read, only the CDR3 DNA is kept; its 42 bases are in frame from base 1. Ends trimmed: V by 6 bases, J by 5 bases; bases unmatched to a gene: 9. Of note for this clone: What antigen it recognizes has not been identified. No base-level quality is on record; no much larger clone is a single base apart.

The sample here was CD8+ T cells sorted from blood, taken at week 24, from a patient treated with tofacitinib. This TCR derives from a human donor with alopecia areata. The rearrangement joined TRBV6-6 to TRBJ1-2; 7 bases in between match TRBD1. CDR3 loop: CASSKETGRYGYTF. In nucleotide form, the sequence is TGTGCCAGCAGCAAGGAGACAGGGAGGTATGGCTACACCTTC.